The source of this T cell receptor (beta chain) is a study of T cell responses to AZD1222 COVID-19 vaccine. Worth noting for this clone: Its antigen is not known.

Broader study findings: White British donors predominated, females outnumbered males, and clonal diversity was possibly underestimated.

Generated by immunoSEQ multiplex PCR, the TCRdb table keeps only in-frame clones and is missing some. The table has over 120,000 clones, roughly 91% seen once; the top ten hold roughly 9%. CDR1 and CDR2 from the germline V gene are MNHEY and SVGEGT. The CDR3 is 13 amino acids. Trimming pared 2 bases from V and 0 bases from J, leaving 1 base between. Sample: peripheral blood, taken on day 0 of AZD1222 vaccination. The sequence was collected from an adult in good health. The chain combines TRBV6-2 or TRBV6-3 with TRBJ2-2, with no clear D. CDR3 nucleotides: TGTGCCAGCAGTTACCCGAACACCGGGGAGCTGTTTTTT. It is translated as CASSYPNTGELFF.